One sample yielded the 27 T cell receptor beta chains listed below, sequenced in a study of blood T cell repertoires in COVID-19. Method: immunoSEQ multiplex PCR; TCRdb's copy keeps in-frame clones and lacks some. This table holds some 170,000 clones, approximately 81% found once. Sequencing used peripheral blood. The source of these receptors is a man aged 35 to 55 with acute or convalescent COVID-19.

This chain connects TRBV5-1 to TRBJ1-4; 8 bases agree with TRBD1. This CDR3 region has 14 residues. The J segment lost 8 bases and the V segment lost 4 bases, leaving 7 bases of the junction unmatched. CDR1 is SGHRS, CDR2 YFSETQ, per germline. Here the CDR3 reads CASSPGGAGEKLFF. The CDR3, as DNA: TGCGCCAGCAGCCCAGGGGGCGCAGGGGAAAAACTGTTTTTT.

V is TRBV5-8 and J is TRBJ2-3; 9 bases fit TRBD2. The germline gives CDR1 SGHTS, CDR2 YDEGEE. This CDR3 is built from 17 residues. Unmatched junction bases numbered 8, after V lost 1 base and J lost 2 bases. CDR3 in amino acids: CASSLRRLAGITDTQYF. CDR3 coding DNA: TGTGCCAGCAGCTTGAGGCGGCTAGCGGGGATCACAGATACGCAGTATTTT.

The V gene is TRBV11-2, the J gene TRBJ2-2; tentatively, D is TRBD1 (5 bases). With 5 bases removed from V and 6 bases from J, the gap between germline ends came to 16 bases. The CDR3 has 15 residues. The germline V gene encodes CDR1 SGHAT and CDR2 FQNNGV. CDR3 bases: TGTGCCAGCAGCCGTCGGAAGGACACCGCCGGGGAGCTGTTTTTT. It specifies CASSRRKDTAGELFF.

This rearrangement joins TRBV29-1 to TRBJ1-2, with D possibly TRBD1 on 6 matching bases. Trimming removed 6 bases at V and 6 bases at J, with 14 bases between. This CDR3 is built from 12 residues. Germline loops: CDR1 SQVTM, CDR2 ANQGSEA. CDR3 amino acids: CSVSGGGDGYTF. The CDR3 DNA follows: TGCAGCGTCTCCGGAGGGGGGGATGGCTACACCTTC.

The V call is TRBV19, the J call TRBJ2-1, with 8 bases lining up with TRBD2. J was trimmed by 0 bases and V by 5 bases; bases with no gene match: 12. Germline CDR1 reads LNHDA; CDR2 reads SQIVND (reference sequence). The CDR3 is 18 amino acids. CDR3 sequence: CASSFRTGGTSSYNEQFF. The CDR3 nucleotides are TGTGCCAGTAGTTTTCGAACCGGCGGGACTAGCTCCTACAATGAGCAGTTCTTC.

The chain recombines TRBV7-8 with TRBJ1-3, with no clear D. The CDR3 spans 15 residues. CDR1 is SGHVS, CDR2 FQNEAQ, per germline. V was cut by 1 base and J by 4 bases, with 11 bases left in between. Here the CDR3 DNA reads TGTGCCAGCAGCTTAGACAACTACGTGGGAAACACCATATATTTT. It specifies CASSLDNYVGNTIYF.

The chain recombines TRBV11-2 with TRBJ1-4; tentative D call: TRBD1 (6 bases). The germline V gene has CDR1 SGHAT and CDR2 FQNNGV. Trimming removed 4 bases at V and 13 bases at J, with 16 bases between. This CDR3 region has 13 residues. CDR3 protein: CASSSGTSSGLFF. Written as DNA, the CDR3 is TGTGCCAGCAGCTCCGGGACATCCTCCGGACTGTTTTTT.

CDR3 residues: CASSHNDRGSNQPQHF. The CDR3 coding sequence is TGTGCCAGCAGTCATAACGACAGGGGGAGCAATCAGCCCCAGCATTTT. The chain employs TRBV28 and TRBJ1-5, with 9 nucleotides matching TRBD1. The germline gives CDR1 MDHEN, CDR2 SYDVKM. The CDR3 totals 16 residues. V dropped 5 bases and J dropped 1; count of bases not matched to a gene: 6. Full variable domain (missing parts from reference TRBV28 and TRBJ1-5): DVKVTQSSRYLVKRTGEKVFLECVQDMDHENMFWYRQDPGLGLRLIYFSYDVKMKEKGDIPEGYSVSREKKERFSLILESASTNQTSMYLCASSHNDRGSNQPQHFGDGTRLSIL.

The chain joins TRBV19 to TRBJ1-2; 9 bases agree with TRBD1. Germline V gene data show CDR1 as LNHDA and CDR2 as SQIVND (reference sequence). Trimming cost V 5 bases and J 5 bases; bases outside gene matches: 12. The CDR3 runs 16 residues. CDR3 sequence (DNA): TGTGCCAGTAGTCGCAATACAGGGGGCGCGGGATATGGCTACACCTTC. The encoded protein is CASSRNTGGAGYGYTF.

The chain links TRBV9 to TRBJ1-1, with 7 bases that match TRBD1. V dropped 3 bases and J dropped 5; count of bases not matched to a gene: 7. CDR1 and CDR2 from the germline V gene are SGDLS and YYNGEE. This CDR3 is 14 amino acids long. The CDR3, as DNA: TGTGCCAGCAGCGCGAGGGGGCTGGGAACTGAAGCTTTCTTT. Translating it yields CASSARGLGTEAFF.

The V call is TRBV5-5, the J call TRBJ1-1; 8 nucleotides align to TRBD1. Germline CDR1 SGHKS, CDR2 YYEKEE (reference sequence). The CDR3 length is 14 residues. Germline trimming cut 4 bases from V and 1 base from J; bases unmatched to any gene: 3. CDR3 in amino acids: CASSADRGNTEAFF. CDR3 nucleotide sequence: TGTGCCAGCAGCGCCGACAGGGGGAACACTGAAGCTTTCTTT.

In its sample, this clone was seen once. V gene TRBV6-5 combines with J gene TRBJ1-1; D unclear. The CDR3 totals 16 residues. Trimming left V 0 bases short and J 0 bases short, with 11 bases between. CDR1 MNHEY and CDR2 SVGAGI come from the germline V gene. CDR3 bases: TGTGCCAGCAGTTACTCGACTCCGACCTTGAACACTGAAGCTTTCTTT. Encoded protein: CASSYSTPTLNTEAFF.

The chain links TRBV7-2 to TRBJ2-7; weak D call: TRBD1 (5 bases). Germline CDR1 is SGHTA and CDR2 is FQGNSA. Trimming stripped 1 base from V and 1 base from J, with 5 bases between. The CDR3 runs to 13 residues. The CDR3 spells CASSLDRSYEQYF. The CDR3 region has the DNA TGTGCCAGCAGCTTAGACAGGTCCTACGAGCAGTACTTC. Based on the CDR3 plus reference TRBV7-2 and TRBJ2-7, the full variable domain is GAGVSQSPSNKVTEKGKDVELRCDPISGHTALYWYRQSLGQGLEFLIYFQGNSAPDKSGLPSDRFSAERTGGSVSTLTIQRTQQEDSAVYLCASSLDRSYEQYFGPGTRLTVT.

The V and J genes are TRBV6-1 and TRBJ2-7; TRBD2 matches 13 bases. Germline V CDR1 and CDR2: MNHNS, SASEGT. This CDR3 has 16 residues. The trim removed 4 bases at V and 0 bases at J, leaving 3 bases unmatched. The CDR3 loop reads CASSGGLAGFSYEQYF. In DNA form, the CDR3 reads TGTGCCAGCAGTGGGGGACTAGCGGGATTCTCCTACGAGCAGTACTTC.

This clone was seen more than once but under ten times. V gene TRBV9 combines with J gene TRBJ1-1; D not certain. V lost 4 bases, J lost 0 bases, and 10 bases lay in between. The CDR3 totals 14 residues. The germline V gene encodes CDR1 SGDLS and CDR2 YYNGEE. DNA of the CDR3: TGTGCCAGCAGCCAAAGCGGACTGAACACTGAAGCTTTCTTT. Its protein product is CASSQSGLNTEAFF.

The rearrangement joins TRBV2 to TRBJ1-6; D possibly corresponds to TRBD1 (6 bases). The V gene's germline CDR1 is SNHLY and CDR2 FYNNEI. With 6 bases removed from V and 3 bases from J, the gap between germline ends came to 12 bases. The CDR3 runs to 15 residues. CDR3 nucleotides: TGTGCCAGCAGCGGGGGGCCAATCTATAATTCACCCCTCCACTTT. Its translation is CASSGGPIYNSPLHF.

Concerning this clone: Relative to the germline gene, one junction end is altered; a read error may explain this. V is TRBV12-3 or TRBV12-4 and J is TRBJ2-7; tentatively, D is TRBD2 (5 bases). The CDR3 totals 11 residues. The CDR3 DNA reads TGTGCCAGCAGCCTAGCCCCCCCTGTAAGCTTC. As protein: CASSLAPPVSF.

The chain recombines TRBV6-1 with TRBJ2-5, with 13 bases matching TRBD2. V lost 4 bases, J lost 4 bases, and 9 bases stayed unmatched. From germline, CDR1 is MNHNS and CDR2 SASEGT. This CDR3 is 17 amino acids long. Here the CDR3 DNA reads TGTGCCAGCAGTGCCACTAGCGGGGGGGCCCGGGGAGAGACCCAGTACTTC. It is translated as CASSATSGGARGETQYF.

V gene TRBV5-1 combines with J gene TRBJ1-1, with 10 bases matching TRBD1. Germline lookup yields CDR1 SGHRS and CDR2 YFSETQ. The junction had 9 bases not matched to a gene; V was cut back by 4 bases and J by 6 bases. CDR3 length: 15 residues. The CDR3 here is CASSGSTGGAAEAFF. In DNA form, the CDR3 reads TGCGCCAGCAGCGGCTCGACAGGGGGCGCAGCTGAAGCTTTCTTT.

This chain connects TRBV7-2 to TRBJ2-3, with TRBD1 matching 7 bases. Trimming took 1 base from V and 2 from J; bases not matched to a gene: 6. The CDR3 runs to 16 residues. Germline V gene sequence: CDR1 SGHTA, CDR2 FQGNSA. The CDR3 protein is CASSLGLGQFTDTQYF. CDR3 nucleotide sequence: TGTGCCAGCAGCTTAGGGTTGGGACAGTTCACAGATACGCAGTATTTT.

The genes are TRBV18 and TRBJ1-2; perhaps TRBD1 as D (5 bases). Trimming removed 10 bases at V and 3 bases at J, with 15 bases between. In germline, CDR1 is KGHSH, CDR2 LQKENI. This CDR3 is 13 amino acids long. CDR3 nucleotides: TGTGCCACGCGCGTTGGGGGGTACTATGGCTACACCTTC. Protein product: CATRVGGYYGYTF.

This clone has only a few counts. This chain joins TRBV5-6 and TRBJ2-7, with 7 bases lining up with TRBD1. The trim removed 5 bases at V and 0 bases at J, leaving 8 bases unmatched. The germline V gene has CDR1 SGHDT and CDR2 YYEEEE. CDR3 size: 15 residues. The CDR3 spells CASRKRQGSSYEQYF. CDR3 DNA: TGTGCCAGCAGAAAAAGACAGGGTAGCTCCTACGAGCAGTACTTC.

J is TRBJ2-5 and V is TRBV12-5; 7 bases align to TRBD1. The length of the CDR3 is 14 residues. J gave up 1 base and V 6 bases, and 5 bases lay outside the gene matches. The germline gives CDR1 LGHNT, CDR2 FRNRAP. The CDR3 coding sequence is TGTGCTAGTGGGCCTGGGACAGCCCAAGAGACCCAGTACTTC. It codes for CASGPGTAQETQYF. The entire variable domain, with the rest obtained from reference TRBV12-5 and TRBJ2-5, is as follows: DARVTQTPRHKVTEMGQEVTMRCQPILGHNTVFWYRQTMMQGLELLAYFRNRAPLDDSGMPKDRFSAEMPDATLATLKIQPSEPRDSAVYFCASGPGTAQETQYFGPGTRLLVL.

V gene TRBV7-9 combines with J gene TRBJ1-2; D unclear. CDR3 length: 12 amino acids. Germline CDR1 and CDR2: SEHNR and FQNEAQ (reference sequence). With 2 bases removed from V and 13 bases from J, the gap between germline ends came to 14 bases. CDR3 residues: CASSLLGVPSTF. The CDR3 DNA follows: TGTGCCAGCAGCTTACTCGGGGTCCCCAGCACCTTC.

The chain uses TRBV11-2 and TRBJ1-1; a weak D match, TRBD1 (5 bases). V was trimmed by 7 bases and J by 1 base, leaving 13 bases between them. Germline values: CDR1 SGHAT, CDR2 FQNNGV. The CDR3 has 14 amino acids. The CDR3 region is CASTRERGNTEAFF. The CDR3 DNA is TGTGCCAGCACCCGGGAGAGGGGGAACACTGAAGCTTTCTTT. The whole variable domain, filled in from reference TRBV11-2 and TRBJ1-1, reads EAGVAQSPRYKIIEKRQSVAFWCNPISGHATLYWYQQILGQGPKLLIQFQNNGVVDDSQLPKDRFSAERLKGVDSTLKIQPAKLEDSAVYLCASTRERGNTEAFFGQGTRLTVV.

This chain links TRBV6-6 with TRBJ1-1; 8 positions agree with TRBD1. V lost 6 bases, J lost 6 bases, and 0 bases stayed unmatched. There are 11 residues in the CDR3. In germline, CDR1 is MNHNY, CDR2 SVGAGI (reference sequence). CDR3 bases: TGTGCCAGCAGGGGACAGGCTGAAGCTTTCTTT. Protein product: CASRGQAEAFF.

The rearrangement links TRBV7-3 to TRBJ2-2; D is undetermined. V was clipped by 1 base and J by 4 bases, with 10 bases between them. Germline V gene lookup returns CDR1 SGHTA and CDR2 FQGTGA. The CDR3 consists of 15 residues. The CDR3 reads CASSLMLPGTGELFF. The DNA for the CDR3 is TGTGCCAGCAGCTTAATGCTCCCGGGCACCGGGGAGCTGTTTTTT. The complete variable domain, with remaining parts taken from reference TRBV7-3 and TRBJ2-2, reads GAGVSQTPSNKVTEKGKYVELRCDPISGHTALYWYRQSLGQGPEFLIYFQGTGAADDSGLPNDRFFAVRPEGSVSTLKIQRTERGDSAVYLCASSLMLPGTGELFFGEGSRLTVL.